Sequencing of this TCR beta chain was carried out in a study of T-cell reconstitution after alpha-beta-depleted transplantation in children. Overall study results and limits: The study reportedly traced alpha-beta T cells about two months after transplant to several hundred expanded graft clones.

Details on this clonotype: Its cognate antigen is unknown.

Germline lookup yields CDR1 KGHDR and CDR2 SFDVKD. This CDR3 comprises 13 residues. Trimming stripped 5 bases from V and 1 base from J, with 6 bases between. TCRbeta library preparation incorporated unique molecular identifiers. Using its own MiXCR run on the PCR reads, TCRdb lists one record per CDR3 protein. There are about a million distinct CDR3 sequences in the sample; around 30% occur only once, and roughly 30% lies in the top ten. This clonotype originated in a boy under two years old who had a stem cell transplant for SCID, so the T cells may come from the graft donor. The chain is built from TRBV24-1 and TRBJ2-3; D gene ambiguous. The starting material was PBMCs, mostly from graft donor cells, obtained 360 days after TCRalphabeta/CD19-depleted stem cell transplant. CDR3 region: CATSAPGTDTQYF. CDR3 sequence (DNA): TGTGCCACCAGTGCCCCCGGCACAGATACGCAGTATTTT.